This T cell receptor (beta chain) is drawn from a study of spatial heterogeneity in lung cancer. Overall study: In cases with available follow-up PBMC samples, these were sequenced at a median of about 25 months after resection. Study-level results: Ubiquitous expanded tumor TCRs surfaced in blood more at resection than they did at follow-up.

Ten or more counts support this clonotype. Its antigen remains unknown. MiXCR, applied by TCRdb to the 5' RACE reads, yields one record per CDR3 protein. This sample has some 110,000 distinct CDR3 sequences, with 10% to 15% found just once. V was shortened by 1 base and J by 1 base, with 7 bases between the two germline ends. The CDR3 is 14 residues long. CDR1 LGHNA and CDR2 YSLEER come from the germline V gene. As to time point: blood at routine non-recurrence follow-up after resection. Unsorted whole RNA samples from tumor, nontumor lung or frozen PBMC were sequenced. The chain combines TRBV4-3 with TRBJ1-1, with D possibly matching TRBD1 (6 bases). The material sequenced was PBMCs, taken at follow-up. This TCR derives from a male donor with early-stage non-small cell lung cancer. As DNA, the CDR3 is TGCGCCAGCAGCCAAGCAGGGGCGAACACTGAAGCTTTCTTT. Its translation: CASSQAGANTEAFF.